The entry below describes one TCR beta chain. The data stem from a study of blood T cell repertoires in COVID-19. Overall study: Material from acute and convalescent COVID-19 was sourced from the United States, Italy and Spain. The analysed material was cDNA or gDNA that came from T cells, B-cell-depleted T cells, or PBMCs.

Per the authors' pipeline: Reference gene primer amplification in the assay estimated nucleated cell counts. Libraries were prepared by immunoSEQ multiplex PCR; TCRdb keeps only in-frame clonotypes and omits some of them. V, J and clone size reflect that table, while D and trimming were determined from the DNA. This table has roughly 100,000 clones, more than 75% appearing once. CDR1 is SGDLS and CDR2 is YYNGEE in the germline V gene. V shed 5 bases and J shed 6 bases, with 15 bases lying between them. This CDR3 has 14 residues. Sequenced material: peripheral blood. The chain is built from TRBV9 and TRBJ2-1, with D perhaps matching TRBD2 (6 bases). The clonotype was recovered from a man between 65 and 85 years old with acute or convalescent COVID-19. CDR3 nucleotides: TGTGCCAGCAGTCCCACGGCGGGACTCAATGAGCAGTTCTTC. Translated, it gives CASSPTAGLNEQFF.